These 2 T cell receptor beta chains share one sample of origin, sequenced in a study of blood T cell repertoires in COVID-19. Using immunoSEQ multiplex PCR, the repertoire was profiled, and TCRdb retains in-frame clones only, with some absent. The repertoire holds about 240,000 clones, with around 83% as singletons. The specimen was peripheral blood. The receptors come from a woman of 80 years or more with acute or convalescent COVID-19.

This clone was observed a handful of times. CDR3 DNA sequence: TGTGCCAGCAGTTACCTTGGAGGGACTGAAGCTTTCTTT. Amino acid sequence: CASSYLGGTEAFF. The V and J genes are TRBV6-2 or TRBV6-3 and TRBJ1-1; the D is unclear. The CDR3 extends over 13 amino acids. V was trimmed by 2 bases and J by 5 bases, leaving 9 bases between them. Germline V gene sequence: CDR1 MNHEY, CDR2 SVGEGT.

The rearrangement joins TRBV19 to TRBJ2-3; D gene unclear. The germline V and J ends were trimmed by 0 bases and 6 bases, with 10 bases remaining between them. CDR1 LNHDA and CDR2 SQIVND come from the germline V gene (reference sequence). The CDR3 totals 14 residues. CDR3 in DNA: TGTGCCAGTAGTATAGATTTGGTACAGGATACGCAGTATTTT. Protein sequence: CASSIDLVQDTQYF.